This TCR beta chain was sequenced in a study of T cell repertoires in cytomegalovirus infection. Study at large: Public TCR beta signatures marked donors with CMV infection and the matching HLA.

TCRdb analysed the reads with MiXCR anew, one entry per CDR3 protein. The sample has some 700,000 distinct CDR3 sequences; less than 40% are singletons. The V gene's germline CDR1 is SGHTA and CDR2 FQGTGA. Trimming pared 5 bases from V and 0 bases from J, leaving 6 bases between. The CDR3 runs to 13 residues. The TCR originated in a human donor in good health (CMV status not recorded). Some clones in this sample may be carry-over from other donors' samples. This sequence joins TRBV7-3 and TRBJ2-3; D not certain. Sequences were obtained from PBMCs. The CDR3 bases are TGTGCCAGCAGCGCTATTAGCACAGATACGCAGTATTTT. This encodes CASSAISTDTQYF.